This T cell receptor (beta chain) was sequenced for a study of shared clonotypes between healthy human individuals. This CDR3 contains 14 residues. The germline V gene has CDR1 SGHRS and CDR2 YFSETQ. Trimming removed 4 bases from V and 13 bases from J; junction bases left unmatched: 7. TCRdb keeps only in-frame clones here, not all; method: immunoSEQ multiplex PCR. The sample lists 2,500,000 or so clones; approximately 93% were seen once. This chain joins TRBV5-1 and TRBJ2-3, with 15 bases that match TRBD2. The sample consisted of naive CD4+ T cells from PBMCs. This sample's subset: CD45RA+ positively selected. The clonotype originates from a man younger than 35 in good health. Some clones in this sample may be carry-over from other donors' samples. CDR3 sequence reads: CASSLGLAGGPKYF. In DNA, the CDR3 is TGCGCCAGCAGCCTCGGACTAGCGGGAGGGCCTAAGTATTTT.